This TCR beta chain was documented in a study of blood T cell repertoires in COVID-19. The germline V gene has CDR1 SNHLY and CDR2 FYNNEI. This CDR3 is 15 amino acids long. The V segment lost 7 bases and the J segment 5 bases; nucleotides outside the gene matches: 8. Method: immunoSEQ multiplex PCR; TCRdb's copy keeps in-frame clones and lacks some. The sample lists 150,000 to 200,000 clones; more than 75% were seen once. Sequenced input: peripheral blood. The chain links TRBV2 to TRBJ1-5; TRBD1 matches 10 bases. This TCR came from a woman in her 70s with COVID-19, enrolled during active disease. The CDR3 region has the DNA TGTGCCAGCATGAGGGGACAGGGGCGGCATCAGCCCCAGCATTTT. This codes for CASMRGQGRHQPQHF.